These T cell receptor beta chains were read from a single sample in a study of monozygotic twins with inflammatory bowel disease. TCRdb derives one entry per CDR3 protein from the 5' RACE reads, leaving out DNA. Here the sample table reports around 380,000 distinct CDR3 sequences. The sequenced material came from blood. All receptors derive from a human donor with ulcerative colitis or Crohn's disease, or a healthy co-twin of an affected twin (not recorded which). Both conserved end residues are part of each CDR3. Each record gives: V gene, J gene, CDR3 protein.

TRBV2,TRBJ1-3,CASSRTSQLSGNTIYF
TRBV7-3,TRBJ2-5,CASSPDRGHEETQYF
TRBV28,TRBJ2-5,CASSFGARGETQYF
TRBV16,TRBJ1-1,CASSQYRGLDFSEAFF
TRBV6-6,TRBJ1-2,CAISGGGTNYGYTF
TRBV28,TRBJ2-2,CASKNWASGSRGNTGELFF
TRBV5-4,TRBJ1-5,CASSRGGLGQPQHF
TRBV12-5,TRBJ2-1,CASGLEVAGVHEQFF
TRBV15,TRBJ2-1,CATSRDGGAGTSNEQFF
TRBV12-3/TRBV12-4,TRBJ2-5,CASNLDGGGTQYF
TRBV6-2/TRBV6-3,TRBJ2-1,CASSYPGFLQFF
TRBV7-2,TRBJ2-7,CASSLDLYGGEQYF
TRBV12-3/TRBV12-4,TRBJ1-1,CASSLVHGGRGEAFF
TRBV2,TRBJ1-6,CASKEDDNSPLHF
TRBV29-1,TRBJ2-1,CSVEPATQNEQFF
TRBV6-2/TRBV6-3,TRBJ1-2,CASTETVGDGYTF
TRBV7-2,TRBJ1-2,CASSLDQGVYGYTF
TRBV7-2,TRBJ1-6,CASSVKGSPLHF
TRBV20-1,TRBJ1-2,CSARGQGATDYTF
TRBV19,TRBJ2-5,CASSTPSGRFQETQYF
TRBV28,TRBJ2-3,CASSPQGAGTDTQYF
TRBV7-3,TRBJ2-3,CASSPDAGRGTDTQYF
TRBV6-6,TRBJ1-5,CASSWSEGNQPQHF
TRBV24-1,TRBJ2-2,CATSDWTSGGTGELFF
TRBV6-1,TRBJ1-1,CASSPRLLKPYITEAFF
TRBV20-1,TRBJ2-1,CSAPGGSGPGWNEQFF
TRBV10-3,TRBJ1-5,CAISESPGGQPQHF
TRBV5-1,TRBJ2-2,CASSPGATGPAGELFF
TRBV2,TRBJ2-7,CASSGLGSYEQYF
TRBV28,TRBJ2-1,CASSSKQGVEQFF
TRBV4-3,TRBJ1-2,CASSQEKGLTNGYTF
TRBV7-3,TRBJ2-7,CASSLHSGGDYEQYF
TRBV27,TRBJ2-1,CASSLETGWFSEQFF
TRBV13,TRBJ2-1,CASSYRAGAINEQFF
TRBV2,TRBJ2-3,CASRARAVDTQYF
TRBV2,TRBJ1-1,CASSRDSRMNTEAFF
TRBV5-6,TRBJ2-3,CASSFGGRPDTQYF